The text below deals with one T cell receptor beta chain. Its specific antigen is unknown. No much larger clonotype is one base removed from it; base qualities were not supplied. The immunoSEQ Assay, a bias-controlled multiplex PCR, was used to amplify TCRbeta CDR3 regions from genomic DNA. Under the source paper's analysis protocol: Nucleated cell counts per sample were estimated from amplification of reference gene primers within the assay. To quantify the absolute abundance of each unique TCRbeta CDR3 rearrangement, sequence reads were collapsed and filtered. For each sample, productive Simpson clonality was calculated as the square root of Simpson's diversity index over productive rearrangements. TCRdb's version of the immuneACCESS table is confined to in-frame rearrangements and falls short of the full clone set. An unresolved V gene accounts for under half of the shortfall where checked; the remainder is of unknown origin. D and trimming were read from the DNA, whereas the V and J calls and clone size are those reported in that table. For this sample the table gives approximately 290,000 clones, of which about 89% were detected only once. Roughly 0.8% of the sample is taken by the ten largest.

This entry comes from a study of blood T cell repertoires in COVID-19 (TCRdb year 2020). For the study in its entirety: Collaborator samples came from the United States, Italy and Spain and covered acute and convalescent phases of COVID-19. Subjects who had been exposed to COVID-19, were actively infected with it, or had recovered from it provided the deeply sampled blood TCRbeta repertoires that made up the dataset. The prospective study material was composed of cDNA or gDNA derived from T cells, B-cell-depleted T cells, or PBMCs. The repertoires were made available in a free public database intended to serve as a resource for research on the immune response to SARS-CoV-2. Where available, HLA class I and class II types were taken from metadata supplied by the sample provider and were not determined by assay-based typing. A de-identified subject ID, COVID-19 status, age in years and sex were almost always included in the sample metadata. Samples were obtained from the ongoing ImmuneRACE study (first 160 participants) and from over a thousand subjects provided by 6 global collaborators.

Each collaborating institution followed its own protocols to collect whole blood in K2EDTA tubes. For TCRbeta analysis, collaborators shipped samples as frozen whole blood, isolated PBMCs, or DNA extracted from either of those sample types. Spanning cysteine to phenylalanine, the CDR3 consists of 12 amino acids. Kept here is only the CDR3 DNA, which spans 36 bases and is read in frame from base 1. The germline V gene yields SGHRS for CDR1 and YFSETQ for CDR2. V loses 0 bases of germline sequence and J loses 8 bases, and the interval between the two ends is 5 bases. On the study overall, not on this receptor specifically: How much clinical and demographic metadata was included differed by source and by participant, and the metadata was provided uncurated.

The sample taken for sequencing was peripheral blood. The V and J segments used are TRBV5-1 and TRBJ2-2; confidence is insufficient to name the D gene. The receptor comes from a man aged 25-40 years with acute or convalescent COVID-19. The CDR3 region has the sequence CASSLAVGELFF. The bases read TGCGCCAGCAGCTTGGCGGTAGGGGAGCTGTTTTTT.